This T cell receptor (beta chain) was found in a study of blood T cell repertoires in COVID-19. Study-wide background: Researchers got acute and convalescent COVID-19 samples from the United States, Italy and Spain. Sample material is recorded as cDNA or gDNA derived from T cells, B-cell-depleted T cells, or PBMCs.

In the original workflow: Amplification of reference gene primers was used by the study to estimate nucleated cell counts. Sequencing used immunoSEQ multiplex PCR; TCRdb keeps in-frame clones, though not all of them. Clone size and the V and J calls come from that table; the DNA yielded D and trimming. This sample yields about 180,000 clones, of which about three quarters are seen a single time; approximately 12% belongs to the top ten. This clone was picked up many times. Seattle patients were enrolled while actively infected and followed longitudinally. V lost 4 bases and J lost 1, with 10 bases in between. The length of the CDR3 is 14 residues. From germline, CDR1 is SGHDT and CDR2 YYEEEE.

Specimen: peripheral blood. The sequence came from a woman older than 75 with COVID-19, enrolled during active disease. The rearrangement uses TRBV5-6 and TRBJ2-3; possibly TRBD1 for D (6 bases). CDR3 sequence (DNA): TGTGCCAGCAGCCCAGGGGACGGCACAGATACGCAGTATTTT. This sequence encodes CASSPGDGTDTQYF.